Below are 27 T cell receptor beta chains sequenced from a single sample in a study of cytomegalovirus exposure and HLA in healthy donors. PCR was performed using 60 Vbeta and 13 Jbeta primers. Only in-frame clones appear in the TCRdb table, and some are missing; sequencing was by immunoSEQ multiplex PCR. The sample yields tens of thousands of clones, of which the top ten take up around 1.8%. Material for sequencing was PBMCs. These receptor sequences come from a woman aged 25 to 39 in good health and CMV-seronegative.

The V gene is TRBV19, the J gene TRBJ2-1, with D possibly being TRBD1 (6 bases). Germline CDR1 LNHDA, CDR2 SQIVND (reference sequence). The CDR3 is 12 amino acids. In nucleotides, the CDR3 is TGTGCGAGTTCCACAGGGTTGAATGAGCAGTTCTTC. Translation gives CASSTGLNEQFF.

The genes are TRBV5-4 and TRBJ2-7, with a possible D match to TRBD1 (5 bases). V lost 5 bases and J 1 base, leaving 16 bases between the germline ends. In germline, CDR1 is SGHNT, CDR2 YYREEE (reference sequence). The CDR3 extends over 15 amino acids. CDR3 bases: TGTGCCAGCAGTCCCAGGGTTGGATCGTCCTACGAGCAGTACTTC. Its protein product is CASSPRVGSSYEQYF. The variable domain in full, completed from reference TRBV5-4 and TRBJ2-7, reads ETGVTQSPTHLIKTRGQQVTLRCSSQSGHNTVSWYQQALGQGPQFIFQYYREEENGRGNFPPRFSGLQFPNYSSELNVNALELDDSALYLCASSPRVGSSYEQYFGPGTRLTVT.

J is TRBJ2-5 and V is TRBV7-2; TRBD2 matches at 14 bases. V lost 5 bases and J lost 10; bases outside the gene matches: 15. CDR3 length: 17 residues. From germline, CDR1 is SGHTA and CDR2 FQGNSA. The CDR3 is CASSGGTSGRRQDGQYF. The CDR3 DNA is TGTGCCAGCAGCGGTGGGACTAGCGGGAGAAGGCAAGATGGCCAGTACTTC.

The chain carries TRBV6-5 and TRBJ1-3; 8 positions agree with TRBD1. The CDR3 runs to 14 residues. The germline V gene encodes CDR1 MNHEY and CDR2 SVGAGI. The V gene end was trimmed by 6 bases and the J gene end by 8 bases; junction bases not matched to a gene: 9. The CDR3, as DNA: TGTGCCAGCAGGTCAAGGACAGGGAGGCACACCATATATTTT. The encoded protein is CASRSRTGRHTIYF.

The chain employs TRBV19 and TRBJ1-4; a possible D gene is TRBD1 (6 bases). Trimming removed 3 bases at V and 7 bases at J, with 15 bases between. This CDR3 contains 15 residues. Germline lookup yields CDR1 LNHDA and CDR2 SQIVND (reference sequence). This chain's CDR3 is CASSIGSGVGEKLFF. CDR3 DNA: TGTGCCAGTAGTATTGGTTCAGGGGTTGGTGAAAAACTGTTTTTT.

J is TRBJ2-7 and V is TRBV6-1; D remains ambiguous. Deletions cut 1 base from V and 3 bases from J, with 7 bases between. This CDR3 region has 13 residues. Germline CDR1 reads MNHNS; CDR2 reads SASEGT. The CDR3 loop reads CASSEGQYYEQYF. The CDR3 coding sequence is TGTGCCAGCAGTGAAGGGCAGTACTACGAGCAGTACTTC.

CDR3 amino acids: CASSQRGRVGSEAFF. The CDR3 DNA sequence: TGTGCCAGCAGCCAGAGGGGGAGGGTAGGGAGTGAAGCTTTCTTT. The chain uses TRBV7-8 and TRBJ1-1; TRBD1 might be the D (6 bases). The CDR3 runs 15 residues. V lost 5 bases to trimming and J lost 7 bases, with 20 bases between them. The germline V gene encodes CDR1 SGHVS and CDR2 FQNEAQ.

V usage is TRBV25-1 and J usage is TRBJ2-4, with 8 positions matching TRBD1. CDR3 size: 13 residues. The V gene end was trimmed by 7 bases and the J gene end by 8 bases; junction bases not matched to a gene: 7. Germline assignment: CDR1 MGHDK and CDR2 SYGVNS. The CDR3, as DNA: TGTGCCAGCAAGACAGGGGTCATGTACATTCAGTACTTC. Protein: CASKTGVMYIQYF.

CDR3 nucleotide sequence: TGTGCCAGCAGCCCCCAGGGGACTAGGTTTATCCGGGAGCAGTACTTC. Protein product: CASSPQGTRFIREQYF. This chain joins TRBV7-8 and TRBJ2-7, with TRBD2 identical over 8 bases. With 5 bases clipped from V and 7 bases from J, the junction kept 16 bases outside the gene matches. CDR1 and CDR2 (germline): SGHVS, FQNEAQ. The CDR3 is made up of 16 amino acids.

The V and J genes are TRBV2 and TRBJ2-1, with TRBD2 matching 11 bases. Trimming at V came to 7 bases and at J to 7 bases, leaving 12 bases not matched to a gene. Germline assignment: CDR1 SNHLY and CDR2 FYNNEI. The CDR3 covers 16 residues. The CDR3: CASTQLAGVPSNEQFF. The CDR3 DNA reads as TGTGCCAGCACCCAACTAGCGGGAGTCCCCTCTAATGAGCAGTTCTTC.

The chain combines TRBV7-2 with TRBJ1-2, with D hard to call. CDR3 length: 13 amino acids. Germline V gene lookup returns CDR1 SGHTA and CDR2 FQGNSA. V was clipped by 4 bases and J by 8 bases, with 14 bases between them. Here the CDR3 DNA reads TGTGCCAGCAGCTCCGGGTCGGAAAGGGGCTACACCTTC. It translates to CASSSGSERGYTF.

This chain uses TRBV30 with TRBJ2-1; D is perhaps TRBD2 (5 bases). Per germline, CDR1 GTSNPN and CDR2 SVGIG (reference sequence). Deletions cut 2 bases from V and 10 bases from J, with 15 bases between. CDR3 size: 13 residues. CDR3 region: CAWSWERVGEQFF. The CDR3 DNA reads TGTGCCTGGAGTTGGGAGAGGGTCGGGGAGCAGTTCTTC.

This sequence joins TRBV4-1 and TRBJ2-7, with TRBD2 identical over 9 bases. The V gene's germline CDR1 is MGHRA and CDR2 YSYEKL. V shed 5 bases, J shed 3 bases, and the junction held 8 bases outside the gene matches. CDR3 length: 15 amino acids. CDR3 amino acids: CASSYPAGGVYEQYF. The CDR3 region has the DNA TGCGCCAGCAGCTACCCGGCGGGGGGGGTCTACGAGCAGTACTTC.

This chain uses TRBV20-1 with TRBJ2-5; D is unresolved. The end of the DNA fits TRBJ2-7 better, so the J call may be wrong. This CDR3 region has 8 residues. Germline V gene sequence: CDR1 DFQATT, CDR2 SNEGSKA (reference sequence). CDR3 bases: TGCAGTGCGGGCGAGCAGTACTTC. It codes for CSAGEQYF.

The chain combines TRBV4-1 with TRBJ2-5; 7 nucleotides agree with TRBD1. CDR1 is MGHRA, CDR2 YSYEKL, per germline. The CDR3 runs 15 residues. V trimming: 2 bases; J trimming: 5 bases; junction bases outside the gene matches: 8. The CDR3 DNA reads TGCGCCAGCAGCCAAAAGGGACAGCGGAAGGAGACCCAGTACTTC. It codes for CASSQKGQRKETQYF.

The V gene is TRBV5-6, the J gene TRBJ1-2, with D tentatively TRBD1 (6 bases). Germline V lookup: CDR1 SGHDT, CDR2 YYEEEE. Trimming cost V 3 bases and J 2 bases, with 11 bases left between them. The CDR3 spans 14 residues. The CDR3, as DNA: TGTGCCAGCAGCTGGGACACCATGAACTATGGCTACACCTTC. Amino acid sequence: CASSWDTMNYGYTF.

The genes are TRBV2 and TRBJ1-4; D unclear. The germline V gene has CDR1 SNHLY and CDR2 FYNNEI. The ends were cut back, 8 bases at V and 7 bases at J, with 17 bases in the middle. This CDR3 region has 14 residues. The CDR3 sequence: CASSLDSLGEKLFF. As DNA, the CDR3 is TGTGCCAGCTCCCTCGACTCGTTGGGTGAAAAACTGTTTTTT. The full variable domain, rest sourced from reference TRBV2 and TRBJ1-4, is EPEVTQTPSHQVTQMGQEVILRCVPISNHLYFYWYRQILGQKVEFLVSFYNNEISEKSEIFDDQFSVERPDGSNFTLKIRSTKLEDSAMYFCASSLDSLGEKLFFGSGTQLSVL.

Turning to this clone: One junction end disagrees with the germline gene, perhaps due to a read error. The genes are TRBV10-3 and TRBJ1-4, with a possible D match to TRBD1 (5 bases). This CDR3 has 14 residues. Per the germline V gene, CDR1 is ENHRY and CDR2 is SYGVKD. In DNA, the CDR3 is TGTGCCACCAGTTGGGGCGCGACTAATGAAAAACTGTTTTTT. Its protein product is CATSWGATNEKLFF.

The chain joins TRBV4-1 to TRBJ2-5, with 7 nucleotides matching TRBD1. V lost 1 base to trimming and J lost 2 bases; unmatched junction nucleotides: 1. Looked up from germline, CDR1 is MGHRA and CDR2 is YSYEKL. This CDR3 spans 14 amino acids. DNA of the CDR3: TGCGCCAGCAGCCAAGCAGGGGGACAAGAGACCCAGTACTTC. The encoded protein is CASSQAGGQETQYF.

The rearrangement joins TRBV6-5 to TRBJ1-2, with TRBD1 matching over 7 bases. Germline V gives CDR1 MNHEY, CDR2 SVGAGI. This CDR3 is built from 13 residues. Trimming cost V 6 bases and J 3 bases; bases outside gene matches: 4. The CDR3 region has the DNA TGTGCCAGCAGCGAAACAGGGGACTATGGCTACACCTTC. It is translated as CASSETGDYGYTF.

J is TRBJ1-2 and V is TRBV5-6; 11 bases map to TRBD1. J gave up 8 bases and V 4 bases, and 4 bases lay outside the gene matches. Germline V gene data show CDR1 as SGHDT and CDR2 as YYEEEE. CDR3 length: 13 residues. The CDR3 region has the DNA TGTGCCAGCAGCCAGGACAGGGGGCGAGGCTACACCTTC. As protein: CASSQDRGRGYTF.

The chain couples TRBV4-3 to TRBJ2-7, with TRBD2 as a possible D gene (6 bases). The V end was cut by 4 bases, the J end by 2 bases, with 12 bases between. There are 14 residues in the CDR3. Germline values: CDR1 LGHNA, CDR2 YSLEER. CDR3: CASSPGLSAYEQYF. As DNA, the CDR3 is TGCGCCAGCAGCCCGGGACTTAGCGCCTACGAGCAGTACTTC.

The chain is built from TRBV29-1 and TRBJ2-2; D call uncertain. The CDR3 sequence is 13 residues long. CDR1 and CDR2 from the germline V gene are SQVTM and ANQGSEA. V was cut by 7 bases and J by 7 bases, with 16 bases left in between. The CDR3 loop is CSAYLSFGGELFF. CDR3 in DNA: TGCAGCGCTTACCTCTCATTCGGCGGGGAGCTGTTTTTT.

The J gene is TRBJ2-7, the V gene TRBV2, with D hard to call. Trimming took off 1 base at V and 7 bases at J, with 5 bases between the two ends. This CDR3 spans 11 amino acids. The germline V gene encodes CDR1 SNHLY and CDR2 FYNNEI. DNA of the CDR3: TGTGCCAGCAGTGAAGGTAGAGAGCAGTACTTC. Translated: CASSEGREQYF. The entire variable domain, with the rest obtained from reference TRBV2 and TRBJ2-7, is as follows: EPEVTQTPSHQVTQMGQEVILRCVPISNHLYFYWYRQILGQKVEFLVSFYNNEISEKSEIFDDQFSVERPDGSNFTLKIRSTKLEDSAMYFCASSEGREQYFGPGTRLTVT.

The chain links TRBV14 to TRBJ2-7; TRBD1 agrees at 7 bases. The length of the CDR3 is 15 residues. The ends lost 4 bases at V and 5 bases at J; junction bases unmatched: 11. In germline, CDR1 is SGHDN, CDR2 FVKESK. In DNA, the CDR3 is TGTGCCAGCAGCCCGTCCGACAGGGTATTCAACGAGCAGTACTTC. Its translation is CASSPSDRVFNEQYF.

The CDR3 sequence: CASSLSGSYEQYF. The CDR3 nucleotides are TGTGCCAGCAGCTTATCCGGGAGTTACGAGCAGTACTTC. The rearrangement joins TRBV7-3 to TRBJ2-7; possibly TRBD2 for D (6 bases). The CDR3 is made up of 13 amino acids. V was cut by 2 bases and J by 4 bases, with 9 bases left in between. Germline V lookup: CDR1 SGHTA, CDR2 FQGTGA.

The chain joins TRBV15 to TRBJ2-7; D might be TRBD1 (5 bases). V lost 2 bases to trimming and J lost 2 bases, with 19 bases between them. In germline, CDR1 is LNHNV, CDR2 YYDKDF (reference sequence). CDR3 length: 17 amino acids. The CDR3 nucleotides read TGTGCCACCAGCAGACGCCACATAACCACAGGTACCTACGAGCAGTACTTC. Translated, it gives CATSRRHITTGTYEQYF.